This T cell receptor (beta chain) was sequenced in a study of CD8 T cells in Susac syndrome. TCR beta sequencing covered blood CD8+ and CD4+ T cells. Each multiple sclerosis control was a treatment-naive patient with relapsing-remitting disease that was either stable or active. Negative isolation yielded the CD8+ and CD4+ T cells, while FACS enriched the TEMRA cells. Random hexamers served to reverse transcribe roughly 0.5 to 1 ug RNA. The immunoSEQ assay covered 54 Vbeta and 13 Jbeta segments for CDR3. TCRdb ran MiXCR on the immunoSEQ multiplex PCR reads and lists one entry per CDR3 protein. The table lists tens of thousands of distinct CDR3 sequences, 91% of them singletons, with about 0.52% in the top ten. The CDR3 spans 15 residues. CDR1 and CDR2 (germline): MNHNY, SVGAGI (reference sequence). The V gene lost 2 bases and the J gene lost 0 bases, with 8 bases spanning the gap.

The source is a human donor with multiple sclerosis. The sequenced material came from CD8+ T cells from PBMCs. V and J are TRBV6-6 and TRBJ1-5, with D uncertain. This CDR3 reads CASSYHIDSNQPQHF. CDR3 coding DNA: TGTGCCAGCAGTTACCACATTGATAGCAATCAGCCCCAGCATTTT.